These 15 T cell receptor beta chains share one sample of origin, sequenced in a study of cytomegalovirus exposure and HLA in healthy donors. PCR used 60 Vbeta primers and 13 Jbeta primers. Profiled with immunoSEQ multiplex PCR; TCRdb holds only in-frame clones, not every one. Of approximately 280,000 clones in the sample, roughly 89% are singletons; the top ten hold less than 2.5%. Source material: PBMCs. The source of these receptors is a woman younger than 35 in good health and CMV-seronegative.

The rearrangement joins TRBV9 to TRBJ2-2; 7 nucleotides align to TRBD2. Trimming cost V 4 bases and J 5 bases; bases outside gene matches: 11. Germline CDR1 is SGDLS and CDR2 is YYNGEE. CDR3 length: 16 amino acids. The CDR3 nucleotides are TGTGCCAGCAGCCCACCCGCTAGCGGTGTAACCGGGGAGCTGTTTTTT. Translation: CASSPPASGVTGELFF.

The chain couples TRBV21-1 to TRBJ2-7; the D segment call TRBD1 is taken from the table without a DNA check. TRBV21-1 is a pseudogene. The CDR3 has 18 amino acids. CDR3 in amino acids: CASSKKGLTAISSYEQYF. As DNA, the CDR3 is TGTGCCAGCAGCAAAAAGGGATTGACAGCTATAAGCTCCTACGAGCAGTACTTC.

The V call is TRBV29-1, the J call TRBJ2-7; TRBD1 might be the D (6 bases). Germline V gives CDR1 SQVTM, CDR2 ANQGSEA. CDR3 length: 11 amino acids. The germline V and J ends were trimmed by 6 bases and 6 bases, with 12 bases remaining between them. CDR3 in amino acids: CSVFQGPEQYF. As DNA, the CDR3 is TGCAGCGTCTTCCAGGGGCCCGAGCAGTACTTC.

This chain uses TRBV15 with TRBJ1-4; tentative D call: TRBD1 (6 bases). The length of the CDR3 is 15 residues. The V gene lost 4 bases and the J gene lost 8 bases, with 17 bases spanning the gap. The germline V gene has CDR1 LNHNV and CDR2 YYDKDF (reference sequence). CDR3 bases: TGTGCCACCAGCATAGTCACAGGGTCTCACGAAAAACTGTTTTTT. Encoded protein: CATSIVTGSHEKLFF.

CDR3 protein: CASSPVGTANTGELFF. For the CDR3, the DNA is TGTGCCAGCAGCCCGGTCGGGACAGCGAACACCGGGGAGCTGTTTTTT. This rearrangement joins TRBV5-6 to TRBJ2-2, with 7 nucleotides matching TRBD1. CDR1 and CDR2 (germline): SGHDT, YYEEEE. The length of the CDR3 is 16 residues. V trimming: 4 bases; J trimming: 0 bases; junction bases outside the gene matches: 6.

This clone occurred a few times. The CDR3 reads CASSHSYAGFTEAFF. CDR3 DNA: TGTGCCAGCAGCCACTCTTACGCGGGTTTCACTGAAGCTTTCTTT. The rearrangement joins TRBV14 to TRBJ1-1; D call uncertain. Between the trimmed V and J ends, which lost 3 bases and 4 bases, there was a span of 15 bases. The length of the CDR3 is 15 residues. CDR1 and CDR2 (germline): SGHDN, FVKESK.

This rearrangement joins TRBV5-1 to TRBJ1-1; possible D gene TRBD1, 5 bases. Germline V lookup: CDR1 SGHRS, CDR2 YFSETQ. This CDR3 is 18 amino acids long. The V end lost 6 bases, the J end lost 2 bases, and 26 bases lay between the germline ends. This CDR3 reads CASTASRRRGGLNTEAFF. CDR3 coding DNA: TGCGCCAGCACCGCCTCACGACGGAGGGGAGGGTTAAACACTGAAGCTTTCTTT.

The rearrangement uses TRBV9 and TRBJ2-4, with D possibly being TRBD2 (5 bases). Per germline, CDR1 SGDLS and CDR2 YYNGEE. The CDR3 consists of 13 residues. V was trimmed by 4 bases and J by 8 bases, leaving 13 bases between them. The CDR3 nucleotides read TGTGCCAGCAGCCCTTACGGGCGGGACATTCAGTACTTC. It codes for CASSPYGRDIQYF.

The DNA of the CDR3 is TGTGCCAGCAGCACCGGGACAGGGGGTAACTACGAGCAGTACTTC. This translates into CASSTGTGGNYEQYF. The chain carries TRBV2 and TRBJ2-7; 11 positions agree with TRBD1. Germline V gives CDR1 SNHLY, CDR2 FYNNEI. The CDR3 consists of 15 residues. Losses at the gene ends were 6 bases for V and 3 bases for J; bases not matched to a gene: 7.

V and J are TRBV6-1 and TRBJ1-2; D is perhaps TRBD1 (6 bases). This CDR3 is 13 amino acids long. Germline lookup yields CDR1 MNHNS and CDR2 SASEGT. Trimming took 8 bases from V and 8 from J, leaving 18 bases between them. The CDR3 DNA is TGTGCCAGCCTCCCAGGGGACGTCGTAGGCTACACCTTC. Amino acid sequence: CASLPGDVVGYTF.

The J gene is TRBJ2-7, the V gene TRBV7-6; perhaps TRBD2 as D (6 bases). Germline CDR1 reads SGHVS; CDR2 reads FNYEAQ. There are 14 residues in the CDR3. V was cut by 1 base and J by 2 bases, with 9 bases left in between. As DNA, the CDR3 is TGTGCCAGCAGCTTAGAGGAGGGAACCTACGAGCAGTACTTC. Residues: CASSLEEGTYEQYF.

The chain recombines TRBV4-1 with TRBJ2-7, with D unresolved. This CDR3 spans 14 amino acids. The germline V gene encodes CDR1 MGHRA and CDR2 YSYEKL. Trimming cost V 1 base and J 6 bases, with 13 bases left between them. The CDR3 coding sequence is TGCGCCAGCAGCCAAGGAGTAGCAACACTCGAGCAGTACTTC. Its translation: CASSQGVATLEQYF.

On this clone itself: The junction and the germline gene differ at one end; a read error may be behind it. This rearrangement joins TRBV7-9 to TRBJ2-5; TRBD2 matches 10 bases. Germline CDR1 reads SEHNR; CDR2 reads FQNEAQ (reference sequence). The CDR3 runs to 17 residues. The chain's CDR3 is CSSSLDGLAGAGETQYF. The CDR3 bases are TGTTCCAGCAGCTTAGATGGGCTAGCGGGGGCCGGGGAGACCCAGTACTTC.

The chain combines TRBV15 with TRBJ2-4; D might be TRBD2 (7 bases). The CDR3 length is 18 residues. V gave up 0 bases and J gave up 0 bases, with 15 bases separating them. Germline V CDR1 and CDR2: LNHNV, YYDKDF (reference sequence). The CDR3 region is CATSREREGGEAKNIQYF. CDR3 nucleotide sequence: TGTGCCACCAGCAGAGAGAGGGAGGGGGGGGAAGCCAAAAACATTCAGTACTTC.

The J gene is TRBJ2-3, the V gene TRBV2; no clear D gene. The CDR3 extends over 13 amino acids. V was pared by 2 bases and J by 4 bases, with 7 bases between. The V gene's germline CDR1 is SNHLY and CDR2 FYNNEI. CDR3 amino acids: CASSERSPDTQYF. Here the CDR3 DNA reads TGTGCCAGCAGTGAACGTAGCCCAGATACGCAGTATTTT.